This T cell receptor beta chain was captured in a study of beta chain features in type 1 diabetes. General study points: Junctions at VDJ sites from type 1 diabetes patients had fewer insertions and more deletions. In all four CD4+ subsets, TCRB CDR3 length was significantly, moderately reduced in type 1 diabetes.

cDNA synthesis used the whole RNA isolate, giving expressed TCRB sequences. The read count averaged around 3.6 million across naive, central memory and regulatory T cell samples. Using immunoSEQ multiplex PCR, the repertoire was profiled, and TCRdb retains in-frame clones only, with some absent. Of about 230,000 clones listed, more than 15% are singletons. This clone has only a few counts. The target antigen is unknown. Germline V CDR1 and CDR2: SQVTM, ANQGSEA. The CDR3 is 10 amino acids. Sequences were obtained from naive CD4+ T cells from blood. V usage is TRBV29-1 and J usage is TRBJ2-5; no definite D call. The sequence derives from a man under 40 with type 1 diabetes. CDR3 in amino acids: CREYWETQYF. CDR3 nucleotide sequence: TGCAGGGAGTACTGGGAGACCCAGTACTTC.